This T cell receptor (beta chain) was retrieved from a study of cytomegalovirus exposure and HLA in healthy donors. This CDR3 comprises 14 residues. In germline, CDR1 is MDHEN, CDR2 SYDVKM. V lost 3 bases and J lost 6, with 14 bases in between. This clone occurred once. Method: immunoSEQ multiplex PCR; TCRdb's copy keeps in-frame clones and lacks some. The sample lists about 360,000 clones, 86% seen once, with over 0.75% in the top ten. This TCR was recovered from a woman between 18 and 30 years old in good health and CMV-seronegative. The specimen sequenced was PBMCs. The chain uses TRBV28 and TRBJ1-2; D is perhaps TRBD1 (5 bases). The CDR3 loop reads CASSFPVGGDGYTF. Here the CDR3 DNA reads TGTGCCAGCAGTTTCCCGGTCGGGGGGGATGGCTACACCTTC.